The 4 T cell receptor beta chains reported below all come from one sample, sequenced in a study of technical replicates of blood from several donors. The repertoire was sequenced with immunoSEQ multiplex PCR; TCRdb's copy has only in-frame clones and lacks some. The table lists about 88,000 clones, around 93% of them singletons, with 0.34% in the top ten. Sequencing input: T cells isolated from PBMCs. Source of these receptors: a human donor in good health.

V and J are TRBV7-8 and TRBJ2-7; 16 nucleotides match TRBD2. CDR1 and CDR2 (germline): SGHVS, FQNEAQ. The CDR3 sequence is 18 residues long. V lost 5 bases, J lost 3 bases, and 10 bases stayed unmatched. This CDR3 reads CASSHPGLAGGLLYEQYF. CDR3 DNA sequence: TGTGCCAGCAGCCATCCGGGACTAGCGGGAGGGCTTCTCTACGAGCAGTACTTC.

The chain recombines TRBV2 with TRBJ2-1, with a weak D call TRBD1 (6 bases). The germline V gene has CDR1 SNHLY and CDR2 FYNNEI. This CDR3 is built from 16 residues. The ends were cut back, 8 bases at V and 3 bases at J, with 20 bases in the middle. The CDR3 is CASRLPEGVSYNEQFF. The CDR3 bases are TGTGCCAGCCGTCTCCCCGAGGGGGTGAGCTACAATGAGCAGTTCTTC. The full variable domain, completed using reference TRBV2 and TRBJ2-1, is EPEVTQTPSHQVTQMGQEVILRCVPISNHLYFYWYRQILGQKVEFLVSFYNNEISEKSEIFDDQFSVERPDGSNFTLKIRSTKLEDSAMYFCASRLPEGVSYNEQFFGPGTRLTVL.

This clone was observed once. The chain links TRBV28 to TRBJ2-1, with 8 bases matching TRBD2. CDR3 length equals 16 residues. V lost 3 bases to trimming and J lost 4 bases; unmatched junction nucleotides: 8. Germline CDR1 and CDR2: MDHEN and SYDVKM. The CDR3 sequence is CASSFLGLGGYNEQFF. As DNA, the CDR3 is TGTGCCAGCAGTTTCCTGGGACTAGGCGGGTACAATGAGCAGTTCTTC.

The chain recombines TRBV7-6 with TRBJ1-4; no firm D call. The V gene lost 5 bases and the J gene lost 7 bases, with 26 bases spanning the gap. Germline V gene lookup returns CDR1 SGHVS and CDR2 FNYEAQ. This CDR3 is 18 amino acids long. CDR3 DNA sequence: TGTGCCAGCAGCCCCAGGTTTGGACTTACCCTTGGAGGTGAAAAACTGTTTTTT. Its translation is CASSPRFGLTLGGEKLFF.